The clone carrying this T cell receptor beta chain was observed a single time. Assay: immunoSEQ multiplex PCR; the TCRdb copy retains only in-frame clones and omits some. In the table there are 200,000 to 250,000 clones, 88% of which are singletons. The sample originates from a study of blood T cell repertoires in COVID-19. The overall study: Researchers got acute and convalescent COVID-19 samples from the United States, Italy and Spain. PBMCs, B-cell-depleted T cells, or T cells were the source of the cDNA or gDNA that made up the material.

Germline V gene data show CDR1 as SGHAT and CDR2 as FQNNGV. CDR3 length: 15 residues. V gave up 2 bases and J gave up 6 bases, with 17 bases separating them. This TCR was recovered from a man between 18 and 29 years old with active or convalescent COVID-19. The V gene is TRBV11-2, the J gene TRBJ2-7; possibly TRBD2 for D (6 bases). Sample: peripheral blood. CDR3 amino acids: CASSLRTGEVFEQYF. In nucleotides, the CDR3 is TGTGCCAGCAGCTTACGCACGGGAGAAGTTTTCGAGCAGTACTTC.